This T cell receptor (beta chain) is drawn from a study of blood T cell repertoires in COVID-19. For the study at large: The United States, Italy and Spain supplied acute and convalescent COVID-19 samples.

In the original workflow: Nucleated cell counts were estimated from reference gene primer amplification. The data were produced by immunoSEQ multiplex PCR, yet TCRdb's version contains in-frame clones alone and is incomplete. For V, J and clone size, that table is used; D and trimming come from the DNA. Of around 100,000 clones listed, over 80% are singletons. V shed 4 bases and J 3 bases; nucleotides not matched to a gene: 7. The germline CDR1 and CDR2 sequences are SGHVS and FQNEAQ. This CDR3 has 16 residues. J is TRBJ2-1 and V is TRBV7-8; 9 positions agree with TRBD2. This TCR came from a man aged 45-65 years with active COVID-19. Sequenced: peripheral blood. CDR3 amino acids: CASSSSSGIIYNEQFF. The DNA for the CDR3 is TGTGCCAGCAGCTCCTCTAGCGGGATAATCTACAATGAGCAGTTCTTC.